The T cell receptor beta chain under discussion was sequenced for a study of T cells in Graves' hyperthyroidism and ophthalmopathy. Broader study findings: Prediction of ophthalmopathy progression came a median around 6 months pre-onset. Patients with ophthalmopathy were separated from those with stable hyperthyroidism by a 13 V-J model.

The CDR3 totals 13 residues. From germline, CDR1 is MDHEN and CDR2 SYDVKM. V lost 2 bases and J lost 4, with 9 bases in between. In this sample, this clonotype turned up many times. Its antigen is not identified. Amplification of TCR beta CDR3 regions was performed using RNA transcripts as template. The TCR CDR3 first-round RT-PCR relied on the HTBI primer set. MiXCR, applied by TCRdb to the multiplex PCR reads, yields one record per CDR3 protein. This repertoire shows a few hundred thousand distinct CDR3 sequences, approximately 18% found once; its top ten account for 35% to 40%. Active moderate-to-severe ophthalmopathy, Clinical Activity Score at least 3, NOSPECS at least 4, under 3 months' duration. In making diagnoses, clinical symptoms, serum thyroxine and TRAb, thyroid ultrasound and orbital computed tomography were all used.

The V gene is TRBV28, the J gene TRBJ2-7; D not certain. The TCR originated in a man aged 45 to 65 with Graves' ophthalmopathy. The sequenced material came from blood. Here the CDR3 DNA reads TGTGCCAGCAGTTTAGGGGTGGGGTACGAGCAGTACTTC. Residues: CASSLGVGYEQYF.